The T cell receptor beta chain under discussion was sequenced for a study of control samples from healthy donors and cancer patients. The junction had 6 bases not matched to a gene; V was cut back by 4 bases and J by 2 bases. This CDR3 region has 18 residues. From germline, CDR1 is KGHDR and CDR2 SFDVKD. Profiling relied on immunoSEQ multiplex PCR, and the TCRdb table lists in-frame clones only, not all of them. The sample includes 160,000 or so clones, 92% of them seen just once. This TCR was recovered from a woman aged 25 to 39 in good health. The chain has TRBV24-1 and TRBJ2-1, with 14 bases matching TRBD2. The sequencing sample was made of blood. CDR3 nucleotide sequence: TGTGCCACCAGTGAAGCCGGGACTAGCGGGAGAACCTACAATGAGCAGTTCTTC. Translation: CATSEAGTSGRTYNEQFF.